This T cell receptor (beta chain) was documented in a study of shared clonotypes between healthy human individuals. CDR3 size: 14 residues. V shed 6 bases and J 2 bases; nucleotides not matched to a gene: 6. Germline values: CDR1 MRHNA, CDR2 SNTAGT. In its sample, this clone was seen many times. Its antigen is unknown. Method: immunoSEQ multiplex PCR; TCRdb's copy keeps in-frame clones and lacks some. The sample consists of about 120,000 clones, about 63% of them appearing once. Study outcomes and limitations: Deeper or shallower sequencing was expected to change how clonotypes are shared among donors.

The sequenced material came from memory CD8+ T cells sorted from blood. The subset denotes: CD45RO+ cells pooled with CCR7-negative TemRA cells. V is TRBV6-4 and J is TRBJ2-5, with 7 positions matching TRBD1. The receptor was derived from a woman aged 25 to 45 in good health. The CDR3 nucleotides are TGTGCCAGCAGCCCAACGGGACAGCAAGAGACCCAGTACTTC. Encoded protein: CASSPTGQQETQYF.